The TCR beta chain described here comes from a study of blood T cell repertoires in COVID-19 (dated by TCRdb to 2018 to 2020). Looking at the study overall: Samples covering the acute and convalescent phases of COVID-19 were provided by collaborators in the United States, Italy and Spain. The repertoires were made available in a free public database intended to serve as a resource for research on the immune response to SARS-CoV-2. Deeply sampled blood TCRbeta repertoires from subjects exposed to, actively infected with, or recovered from COVID-19 were included in the dataset. The samples were drawn from two sources: the first 160 participants of the ongoing ImmuneRACE study, and approximately 1,300 subjects contributed by 6 global collaborators. The sample metadata nearly always contained a de-identified subject ID, COVID-19 status, age in years and sex. Where available, HLA class I and class II types were taken from metadata supplied by the sample provider and were not determined by assay-based typing. The prospective study material was composed of cDNA or gDNA derived from T cells, B-cell-depleted T cells, or PBMCs. Overall results and qualifications from the work: The amount of clinical and demographic metadata varied by source and participant and was provided uncurated.

After removal of 4 bases from V and 4 bases from J, the junction retains 8 bases not matched to a gene. The germline V gene (reference sequence) specifies MNHEY as CDR1 and SMNVEV as CDR2. From the cysteine through the phenylalanine, the CDR3 covers 15 amino acids. The retained sequence is limited to the CDR3, 45 bases, with the frame set at the first base. Comment on this clone: Which antigen it targets is not known. No base qualities exist here, and no much larger clone lies one base off it.

The immunoSEQ Assay, a bias-controlled multiplex PCR, was used to amplify TCRbeta CDR3 regions from genomic DNA. On the study's bioinformatics: Within the assay, amplification of reference gene primers was used to estimate how many nucleated cells each sample contained. To quantify the absolute abundance of each unique TCRbeta CDR3 rearrangement, sequence reads were collapsed and filtered. For each sample, productive Simpson clonality was calculated as the square root of Simpson's diversity index over productive rearrangements. As stored in TCRdb, this immuneACCESS dataset retains in-frame rearrangements with V and J assigned. A fraction of the clones does not appear; measured against another copy, unresolved V genes explain less than half of the discrepancy, and the remainder lacks a known reason. That table supplies the V and J calls and clone size; D and trimming were determined from the DNA. For this sample there are about 240,000 clones; approximately 83% appear just once. The leading ten clones occupy roughly 9.6% of the sample.

Collaborating institutions collected whole blood in K2EDTA tubes following their own protocols. For TCRbeta analysis, collaborators shipped samples in one of three forms: frozen whole blood, isolated PBMCs, or DNA extracted from either of those sample types. The sequence links TRBV27 to TRBJ2-5, with 8 bases matching TRBD2. Sequencing used peripheral blood. The source of this sequence is a woman of 80 years or more with acute or convalescent COVID-19. The DNA sequence follows: TGTGCCAGCAGTTACTCGGCGGGGGGTCGAGAGACCCAGTACTTC. Its product reads: CASSYSAGGRETQYF.